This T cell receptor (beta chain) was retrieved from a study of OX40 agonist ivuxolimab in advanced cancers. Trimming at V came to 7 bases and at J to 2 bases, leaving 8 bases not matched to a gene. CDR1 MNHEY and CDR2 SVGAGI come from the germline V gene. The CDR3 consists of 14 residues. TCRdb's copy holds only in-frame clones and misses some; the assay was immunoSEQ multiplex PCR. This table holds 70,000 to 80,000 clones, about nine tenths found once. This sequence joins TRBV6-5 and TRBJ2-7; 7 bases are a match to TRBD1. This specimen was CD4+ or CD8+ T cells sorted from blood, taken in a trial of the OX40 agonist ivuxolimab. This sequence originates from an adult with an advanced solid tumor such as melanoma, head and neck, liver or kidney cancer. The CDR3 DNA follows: TGTGCCAGCACCTCCAGGGGGTCCACCTACGAGCAGTACTTC. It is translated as CASTSRGSTYEQYF.